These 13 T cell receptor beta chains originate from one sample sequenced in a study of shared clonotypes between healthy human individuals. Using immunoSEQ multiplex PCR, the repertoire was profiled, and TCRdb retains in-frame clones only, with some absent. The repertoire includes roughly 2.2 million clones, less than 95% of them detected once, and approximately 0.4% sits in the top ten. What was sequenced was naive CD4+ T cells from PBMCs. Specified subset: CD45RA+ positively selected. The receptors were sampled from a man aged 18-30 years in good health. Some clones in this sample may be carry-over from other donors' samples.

The CDR3 DNA reads as TGTGCCAGCAGTTACGGATCGGGGGGGGAGCTGTTTTTT. It codes for CASSYGSGGELFF. This chain uses TRBV6-6 with TRBJ2-2, with a tentative D call TRBD2 (5 bases). CDR3 length: 13 residues. V was clipped by 2 bases and J by 8 bases, with 9 bases between them. The V gene's germline CDR1 is MNHNY and CDR2 SVGAGI (reference sequence).

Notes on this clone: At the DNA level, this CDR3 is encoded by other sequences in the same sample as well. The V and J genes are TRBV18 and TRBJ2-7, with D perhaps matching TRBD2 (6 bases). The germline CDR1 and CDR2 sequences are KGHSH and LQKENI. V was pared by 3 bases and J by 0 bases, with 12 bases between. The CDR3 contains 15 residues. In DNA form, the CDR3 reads TGTGCCAGCTCACCCGGGACCGGGAGCTCCTACGAGCAGTACTTC. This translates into CASSPGTGSSYEQYF.

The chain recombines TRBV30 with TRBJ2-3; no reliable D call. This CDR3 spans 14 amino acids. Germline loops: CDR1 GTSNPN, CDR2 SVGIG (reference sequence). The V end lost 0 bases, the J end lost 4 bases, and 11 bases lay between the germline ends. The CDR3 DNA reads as TGTGCCTGGAGTGTGACTCCGGCCCCAGATACGCAGTATTTT. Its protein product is CAWSVTPAPDTQYF.

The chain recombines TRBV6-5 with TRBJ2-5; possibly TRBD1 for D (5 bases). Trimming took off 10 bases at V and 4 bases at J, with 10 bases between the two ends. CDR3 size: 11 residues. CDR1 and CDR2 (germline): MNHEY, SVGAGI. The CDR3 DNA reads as TGTGCCACCAGGGTGGTAGAGACCCAGTACTTC. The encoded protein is CATRVVETQYF.

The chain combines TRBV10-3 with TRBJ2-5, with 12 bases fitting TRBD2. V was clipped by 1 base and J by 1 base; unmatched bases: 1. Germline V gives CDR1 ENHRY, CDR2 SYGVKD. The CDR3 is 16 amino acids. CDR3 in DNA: TGTGCCATCAGTGAGTTGGGACTAGCGGGCCAAGAGACCCAGTACTTC. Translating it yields CAISELGLAGQETQYF.

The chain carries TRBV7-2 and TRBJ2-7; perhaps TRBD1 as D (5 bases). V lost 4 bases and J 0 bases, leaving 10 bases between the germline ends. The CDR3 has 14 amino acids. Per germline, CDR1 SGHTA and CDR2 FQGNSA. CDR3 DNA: TGTGCCAGCAGCTGGGGCTTCAGCTCCTACGAGCAGTACTTC. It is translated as CASSWGFSSYEQYF.

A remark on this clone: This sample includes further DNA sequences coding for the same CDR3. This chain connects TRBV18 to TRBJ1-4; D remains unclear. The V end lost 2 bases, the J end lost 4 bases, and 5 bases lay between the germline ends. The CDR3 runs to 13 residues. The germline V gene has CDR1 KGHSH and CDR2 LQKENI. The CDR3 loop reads CASSPGINEKLFF. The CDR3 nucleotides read TGTGCCAGCTCACCAGGGATTAATGAAAAACTGTTTTTT.

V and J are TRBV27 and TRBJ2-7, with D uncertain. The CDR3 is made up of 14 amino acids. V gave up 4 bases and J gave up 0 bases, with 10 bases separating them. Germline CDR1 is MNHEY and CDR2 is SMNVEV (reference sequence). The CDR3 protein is CASSSNGDSYEQYF. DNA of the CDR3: TGTGCCAGCAGTTCTAATGGAGACTCCTACGAGCAGTACTTC.

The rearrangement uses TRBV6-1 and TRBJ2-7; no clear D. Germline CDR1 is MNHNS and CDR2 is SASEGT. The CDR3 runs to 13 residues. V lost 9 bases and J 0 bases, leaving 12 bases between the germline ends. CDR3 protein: CARPGLVSYEQYF. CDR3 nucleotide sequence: TGTGCCAGACCCGGTCTAGTCTCCTACGAGCAGTACTTC.

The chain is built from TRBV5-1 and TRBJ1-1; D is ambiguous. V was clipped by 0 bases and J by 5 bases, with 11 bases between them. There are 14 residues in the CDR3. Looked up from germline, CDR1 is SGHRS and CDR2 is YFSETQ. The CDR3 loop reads CASSLEGGETEAFF. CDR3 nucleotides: TGCGCCAGCAGCTTGGAAGGTGGTGAGACTGAAGCTTTCTTT. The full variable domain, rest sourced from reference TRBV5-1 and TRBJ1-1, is KAGVTQTPRYLIKTRGQQVTLSCSPISGHRSVSWYQQTPGQGLQFLFEYFSETQRNKGNFPGRFSGRQFSNSRSEMNVSTLELGDSALYLCASSLEGGETEAFFGQGTRLTVV.

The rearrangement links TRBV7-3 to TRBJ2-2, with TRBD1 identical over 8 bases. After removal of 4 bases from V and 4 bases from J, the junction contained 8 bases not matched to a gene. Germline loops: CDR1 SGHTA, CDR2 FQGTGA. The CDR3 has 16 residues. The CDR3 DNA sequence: TGTGCCAGCAGCTCGTGGACAGGGCGGGGCACCGGGGAGCTGTTTTTT. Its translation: CASSSWTGRGTGELFF.

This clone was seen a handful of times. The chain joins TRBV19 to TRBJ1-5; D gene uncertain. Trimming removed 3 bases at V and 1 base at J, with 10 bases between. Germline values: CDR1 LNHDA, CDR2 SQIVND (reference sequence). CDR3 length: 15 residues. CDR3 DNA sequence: TGTGCCAGTAGTATTCCACAGCTAAGCAATCAGCCCCAGCATTTT. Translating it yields CASSIPQLSNQPQHF.

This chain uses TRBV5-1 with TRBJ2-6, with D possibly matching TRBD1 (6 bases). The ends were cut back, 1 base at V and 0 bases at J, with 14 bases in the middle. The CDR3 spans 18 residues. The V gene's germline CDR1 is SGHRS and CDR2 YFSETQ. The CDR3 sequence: CASSLQGQSSSGANVLTF. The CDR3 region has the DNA TGCGCCAGCAGCTTGCAAGGACAGTCCTCCTCTGGGGCCAACGTCCTGACTTTC.